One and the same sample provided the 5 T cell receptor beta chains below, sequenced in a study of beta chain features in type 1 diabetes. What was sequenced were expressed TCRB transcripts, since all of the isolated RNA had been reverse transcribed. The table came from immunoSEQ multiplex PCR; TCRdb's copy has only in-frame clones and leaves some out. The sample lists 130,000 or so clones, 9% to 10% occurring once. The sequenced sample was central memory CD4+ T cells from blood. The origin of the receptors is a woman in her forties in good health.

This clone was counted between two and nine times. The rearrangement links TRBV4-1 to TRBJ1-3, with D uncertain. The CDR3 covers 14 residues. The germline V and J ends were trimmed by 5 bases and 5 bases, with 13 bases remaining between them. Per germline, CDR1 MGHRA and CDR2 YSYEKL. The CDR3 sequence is CASSASLTRNTIYF. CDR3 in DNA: TGCGCCAGCAGCGCGAGCCTAACTAGAAACACCATATATTTT.

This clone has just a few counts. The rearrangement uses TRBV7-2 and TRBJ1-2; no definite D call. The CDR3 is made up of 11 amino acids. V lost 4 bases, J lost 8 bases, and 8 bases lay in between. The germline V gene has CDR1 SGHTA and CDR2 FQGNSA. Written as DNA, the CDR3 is TGTGCCAGCAGCTCTCCGTTAGGCTACACCTTC. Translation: CASSSPLGYTF.

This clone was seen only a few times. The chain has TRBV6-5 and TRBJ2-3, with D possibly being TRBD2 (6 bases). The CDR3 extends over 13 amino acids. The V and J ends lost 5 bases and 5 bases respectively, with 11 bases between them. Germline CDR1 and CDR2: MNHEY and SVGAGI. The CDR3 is CASSRGVRDTQYF. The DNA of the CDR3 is TGTGCCAGCAGTCGCGGGGTTCGAGATACGCAGTATTTT.

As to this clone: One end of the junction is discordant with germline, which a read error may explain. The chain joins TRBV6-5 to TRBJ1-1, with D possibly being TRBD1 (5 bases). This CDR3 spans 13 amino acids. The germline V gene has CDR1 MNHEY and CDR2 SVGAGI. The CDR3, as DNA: TGTGCCAGCAGTTACTCTTTCCGGGACTTCCCATCCTTT. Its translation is CASSYSFRDFPSF.

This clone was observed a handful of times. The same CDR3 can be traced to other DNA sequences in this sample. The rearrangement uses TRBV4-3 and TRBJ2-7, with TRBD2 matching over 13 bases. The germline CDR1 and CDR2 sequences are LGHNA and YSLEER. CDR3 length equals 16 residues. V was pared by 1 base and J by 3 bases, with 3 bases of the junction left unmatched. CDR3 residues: CASSQGLAGGLYEQYF. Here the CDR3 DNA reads TGCGCCAGCAGCCAAGGACTAGCGGGGGGTCTCTACGAGCAGTACTTC.